Each of the 17 T cell receptor beta chains below was sequenced from the same sample in a study of CD8 T cells in Susac syndrome (dated by TCRdb to the late 2010s). Libraries came from the immunoSEQ multiplex PCR assay. RNA was extracted using the RNeasy kit, and roughly 0.5 to 1 microgram was reverse transcribed with random hexamers. In-frame beta chains were kept once TCRdb had trimmed the public reads at Q25 with fastp and called clones with MiXCR. Each record represents a unique CDR3 protein, reported with the most common genes and DNA among its rows. In all, the sample holds approximately 100,000 distinct CDR3 sequences, and 85% to 95% of those were seen once. The ten largest clonotypes hold roughly 0.15% of the sample. The sample comprised CD4+ T cells from PBMCs. The receptors derive from a human donor in good health.

V is TRBV29-1 and J is TRBJ2-3, with D hard to call. From germline, CDR1 is SQVTM and CDR2 ANQGSEA. The CDR3 extends over 13 amino acids. Trimming stripped 4 bases from V and 2 bases from J, with 10 bases between. The CDR3 loop is CSVVTQSTDTQYF. CDR3 sequence (DNA): TGCAGCGTTGTCACCCAATCCACAGATACGCAGTATTTT.

The V call is TRBV9, the J call TRBJ2-2; D unresolved. CDR1 SGDLS and CDR2 YYNGEE come from the germline V gene. Trimming removed 0 bases from V and 0 bases from J, with 9 bases in between. The CDR3 spans 16 residues. This CDR3 reads CASSVDPIANTGELFF. CDR3 coding DNA: TGTGCCAGCAGCGTAGATCCAATCGCGAACACCGGGGAGCTGTTTTTT.

The V and J genes are TRBV19 and TRBJ2-2; D possibly corresponds to TRBD1 (6 bases). Germline V gene sequence: CDR1 LNHDA, CDR2 SQIVND (reference sequence). V lost 1 base to trimming and J lost 6 bases, with 12 bases between them. There are 15 residues in the CDR3. The CDR3 DNA follows: TGTGCCAGTAGTATAGGGACAGCCAGATCCGGGGAGCTGTTTTTT. It codes for CASSIGTARSGELFF.

V usage is TRBV5-6 and J usage is TRBJ2-5; D call uncertain. Germline lookup yields CDR1 SGHDT and CDR2 YYEEEE. The V and J ends lost 3 bases and 8 bases respectively, with 14 bases between them. The CDR3 consists of 13 residues. This chain's CDR3 is CASSWSTLETQYF. CDR3 coding DNA: TGTGCCAGCAGCTGGTCGACTCTTGAAACCCAGTACTTC.

Written as DNA, the CDR3 is TGTGCCAGCAGTGGGTGGCCTAGGGAAAATCAGCCCCAGCATTTT. Its translation: CASSGWPRENQPQHF. J is TRBJ1-5 and V is TRBV2, with D uncertain. Trimming took off 4 bases at V and 4 bases at J, with 14 bases between the two ends. This CDR3 is built from 15 residues. In germline, CDR1 is SNHLY, CDR2 FYNNEI.

This chain connects TRBV5-6 to TRBJ1-1; the D is unclear. Germline CDR1 SGHDT, CDR2 YYEEEE. V lost 0 bases and J lost 2, with 8 bases in between. CDR3 length: 14 residues. CDR3 nucleotide sequence: TGTGCCAGCAGCTTGGGAGGTTTTAACACTGAAGCTTTCTTT. It is translated as CASSLGGFNTEAFF.

The V gene is TRBV7-9, the J gene TRBJ1-1; D is uncertain. Germline V gives CDR1 SEHNR, CDR2 FQNEAQ (reference sequence). V lost 5 bases and J lost 14, with 18 bases in between. The CDR3 is made up of 12 amino acids. The CDR3 coding sequence is TGTGCCAGCAGCCGAGCCGGGGTTGAGGCATTCTTT. Its protein is CASSRAGVEAFF.

The chain uses TRBV5-1 and TRBJ2-1; D unclear. V was pared by 4 bases and J by 9 bases, with 23 bases between. CDR3 length: 16 residues. Looked up from germline, CDR1 is SGHRS and CDR2 is YFSETQ. The CDR3 region is CASSPYRFRTGGEQFF. The DNA for the CDR3 is TGCGCCAGCAGCCCCTACCGCTTCAGGACCGGCGGTGAGCAGTTCTTC.

The rearrangement uses TRBV4-3 and TRBJ2-1, with unresolved D. CDR1 and CDR2 from the germline V gene are LGHNA and YSLEER. The CDR3 spans 17 residues. Trimming removed 1 base at V and 3 bases at J, with 16 bases between. CDR3 amino acids: CASSQVSAGFNYNEQFF. CDR3 nucleotides: TGCGCCAGCAGCCAAGTTTCGGCAGGCTTTAACTACAATGAGCAGTTCTTC.

CDR3 sequence (DNA): TGCGCCAGCAGCCCATCGACAGCAACTAATGAAAAACTGTTTTTT. As protein: CASSPSTATNEKLFF. The chain links TRBV4-3 to TRBJ1-4; D might be TRBD1 (5 bases). Germline V gives CDR1 LGHNA, CDR2 YSLEER. There are 15 residues in the CDR3. Trimming took off 4 bases at V and 0 bases at J, with 9 bases between the two ends.

This clonotype has only a few counts. J is TRBJ1-1 and V is TRBV3-1; D is possibly TRBD1 (5 bases). V was pared by 0 bases and J by 5 bases, with 10 bases between. The germline V gene encodes CDR1 LGHDT and CDR2 YNNKEL (reference sequence). The CDR3 is 14 residues long. CDR3 amino acids: CASSQEGGGTEAFF. CDR3 coding DNA: TGTGCCAGCAGCCAAGAGGGGGGGGGAACTGAAGCTTTCTTT.

The V and J genes are TRBV20-1 and TRBJ1-2, with D maybe TRBD1 (5 bases). CDR3 length equals 13 residues. Germline CDR1 is DFQATT and CDR2 is SNEGSKA (reference sequence). Trimming took off 6 bases at V and 8 bases at J, with 19 bases between the two ends. The CDR3 DNA follows: TGCAGTGCCCGTGGGCTCCCGGGACCCGGCTACACCTTC. It yields the protein CSARGLPGPGYTF.

V usage is TRBV7-2 and J usage is TRBJ2-6; TRBD2 aligns across 7 bases. Germline V gene lookup returns CDR1 SGHTA and CDR2 FQGNSA. V shed 6 bases, J shed 0 bases, and the junction held 2 bases outside the gene matches. CDR3 length: 15 amino acids. The CDR3 region has the DNA TGTGCCAGCAGTCGGGGGGACTCTGGGGCCAACGTCCTGACTTTC. It translates to CASSRGDSGANVLTF.

The CDR3 protein is CASSPGSKNEQFF. The CDR3 DNA reads TGCGCCAGCAGCCCCGGCAGCAAGAATGAGCAGTTCTTC. The rearrangement joins TRBV5-1 to TRBJ2-1; D not resolved. This CDR3 spans 13 amino acids. V was shortened by 4 bases and J by 7 bases, with 12 bases between the two germline ends. Germline CDR1 and CDR2: SGHRS and YFSETQ.

The rearrangement links TRBV5-4 to TRBJ2-1; 11 nucleotides agree with TRBD2. V gave up 4 bases and J gave up 3 bases; unmatched junction bases: 15. The CDR3 spans 19 residues. Looked up from germline, CDR1 is SGHNT and CDR2 is YYREEE (reference sequence). As DNA, the CDR3 is TGTGCCAGCAGCCCCGACGCTAGCGGGAGGACGCATCTCTACAATGAGCAGTTCTTC. Its translation: CASSPDASGRTHLYNEQFF. Variable domain in full (rest from reference TRBV5-4 and TRBJ2-1): ETGVTQSPTHLIKTRGQQVTLRCSSQSGHNTVSWYQQALGQGPQFIFQYYREEENGRGNFPPRFSGLQFPNYSSELNVNALELDDSALYLCASSPDASGRTHLYNEQFFGPGTRLTVL.

The chain links TRBV27 to TRBJ1-1; no reliable D call. Germline CDR1 reads MNHEY; CDR2 reads SMNVEV (reference sequence). This CDR3 has 13 residues. Trimming shortened V by 3 bases and J by 3 bases, and 8 bases separated the two germline ends. The CDR3 DNA follows: TGTGCCAGCAGTTTGGCAGACTACACTGAAGCTTTCTTT. Translation gives CASSLADYTEAFF.

The chain recombines TRBV4-2 with TRBJ2-7; 9 bases are shared with TRBD1. The ends lost 0 bases at V and 6 bases at J; junction bases unmatched: 9. This CDR3 is built from 16 residues. Germline V lookup: CDR1 LGHNA, CDR2 YNFKEQ. This chain's CDR3 is CASSQDWRGQGTEQYF. DNA of the CDR3: TGTGCCAGCAGCCAAGATTGGCGGGGACAGGGTACCGAGCAGTACTTC.